A single sample gave rise to the 20 T cell receptor beta chains below, sequenced in a study of T-cell reconstitution after alpha-beta-depleted transplantation in children. It was with unique molecular identifiers that the TCRbeta library was prepared. TCRdb re-derived calls from the PCR reads in MiXCR, one entry per CDR3 protein. The table shows fewer than 120,000 distinct CDR3 sequences, with 10% to 13% occurring only once. The specimen comprised PBMCs from the stem cell graft donor, sampled from the stem cell graft. These receptors were taken from a human donor who donated a stem cell graft to a child with acute lymphoblastic leukemia.

This clonotype was seen ten or more times. V and J are TRBV2 and TRBJ2-2; 10 bases fit TRBD2. With V trimmed by 6 bases and J by 4 bases, 8 bases remained unmatched. Germline V gene sequence: CDR1 SNHLY, CDR2 FYNNEI. This CDR3 comprises 16 residues. Here the CDR3 reads CASRETSGQRTGELFF. The CDR3 DNA reads as TGTGCCAGCAGAGAGACTAGCGGGCAACGCACCGGGGAGCTGTTTTTT.

This clonotype was counted ten times or more. This chain links TRBV12-3 or TRBV12-4 with TRBJ2-2; 11 bases fit TRBD2. The CDR3 covers 18 residues. Trimming cost V 5 bases and J 2 bases; bases outside gene matches: 10. The CDR3 DNA reads as TGTGCCAGCAGTCCGACTAGCGGGATGATTCGTAACACCGGGGAGCTGTTTTTT. It specifies CASSPTSGMIRNTGELFF.

Concerning this clonotype itself: This may come from a read error, since a much larger clone is one base off. J is TRBJ2-1 and V is TRBV7-8; D possibly matches TRBD1 or TRBD2 (5 bases each). The CDR3 runs 15 residues. Trimming took off 1 base at V and 6 bases at J, with 13 bases between the two ends. Germline V gene data show CDR1 as SGHVS and CDR2 as FQNEAQ. Here the CDR3 DNA reads TGTGCCAGCAGCTTAGTGGGACGGAAGCTCAATGAGCAGTTCTTC. Translating gives CASSLVGRKLNEQFF.

This clonotype was seen many times. The chain recombines TRBV28 with TRBJ2-7; D is uncertain. Trimming pared 7 bases from V and 5 bases from J, leaving 12 bases between. Germline V gene sequence: CDR1 MDHEN, CDR2 SYDVKM. This CDR3 has 12 residues. CDR3 bases: TGTGCCAGCACCCTTGCAAATCACGAGCAGTACTTC. Its protein is CASTLANHEQYF.

Notes on this clonotype: This may be a read error, as it is one base from a much larger clone. The chain links TRBV29-1 to TRBJ2-1; TRBD2 aligns across 10 bases. Germline V gives CDR1 SQVTM, CDR2 ANQGSEA. This CDR3 region has 15 residues. This CDR3 is CGATFGTSVYNEQFF. As DNA, the CDR3 is TGCGGCGCTACTTTCGGGACTAGCGTCTACAATGAGCAGTTCTTC.

This clonotype showed up many times. The chain joins TRBV7-9 to TRBJ2-7; D possibly corresponds to TRBD2 (6 bases). The germline V gene encodes CDR1 SEHNR and CDR2 FQNEAQ (reference sequence). The CDR3 extends over 14 amino acids. Trimming removed 5 bases at V and 2 bases at J, with 13 bases between. Here the CDR3 DNA reads TGTGCCAGCAGCCCGCGGGGTCTACCCTACGAGCAGTACTTC. It codes for CASSPRGLPYEQYF. Combining the CDR3 with reference TRBV7-9 and TRBJ2-7 gives the whole variable domain DTGVSQNPRHKITKRGQNVTFRCDPISEHNRLYWYRQTLGQGPEFLTYFQNEAQLEKSRLLSDRFSAERPKGSFSTLEIQRTEQGDSAMYLCASSPRGLPYEQYFGPGTRLTVT.

This clonotype was counted many times. This sequence joins TRBV6-5 and TRBJ2-7; 8 bases agree with TRBD2. V lost 0 bases to trimming and J lost 1 base; unmatched junction nucleotides: 11. Per the germline V gene, CDR1 is MNHEY and CDR2 is SVGAGI. This CDR3 spans 18 amino acids. CDR3 residues: CASSYSKGASGPSYEQYF. DNA for the CDR3: TGTGCCAGCAGTTACTCGAAAGGGGCTAGCGGGCCATCCTACGAGCAGTACTTC.

This clonotype was recorded many times. CDR3 protein: CSALDRVKGGYTF. In DNA, the CDR3 is TGCAGTGCTCTTGACAGGGTAAAAGGTGGCTACACCTTC. The chain combines TRBV20-1 with TRBJ1-2, with TRBD1 identical over 7 bases. CDR1 DFQATT and CDR2 SNEGSKA come from the germline V gene (reference sequence). The CDR3 length is 13 residues. The V gene end was trimmed by 5 bases and the J gene end by 7 bases; junction bases not matched to a gene: 10.

This clonotype was found many times. The rearrangement links TRBV19 to TRBJ1-1; 7 nucleotides agree with TRBD1. The length of the CDR3 is 16 residues. With 6 bases clipped from V and 0 bases from J, the junction kept 10 bases outside the gene matches. Per the germline V gene, CDR1 is LNHDA and CDR2 is SQIVND (reference sequence). CDR3 protein: CASSYPEGAVNTEAFF. The CDR3 DNA reads TGTGCCAGTAGCTATCCCGAGGGGGCCGTGAACACTGAAGCTTTCTTT.

This clonotype has a count of ten or more. J is TRBJ2-7 and V is TRBV12-3 or TRBV12-4; a possible D gene is TRBD2 (6 bases). This CDR3 region has 16 residues. The V and J ends lost 3 bases and 0 bases respectively, with 15 bases between them. The CDR3: CASSLSRGRGSYEQYF. The CDR3 DNA reads as TGTGCCAGCAGTTTGAGCCGGGGGAGAGGCTCCTACGAGCAGTACTTC.

V gene TRBV11-1 combines with J gene TRBJ2-1; TRBD2 aligns across 10 bases. V lost 5 bases, J lost 7 bases, and 8 bases stayed unmatched. The CDR3 spans 15 residues. CDR1 is SGHAT and CDR2 is FQDESV in the germline V gene (reference sequence). CDR3 DNA: TGTGCCAGCAGCGCAGGGGCTAGCGGGAGTAATGAGCAGTTCTTC. Amino acids: CASSAGASGSNEQFF.

At least ten counts were recorded for this clonotype. The rearrangement uses TRBV7-8 and TRBJ2-1, with D possibly TRBD2 on 5 matching bases. Germline-derived CDR1 and CDR2 are SGHVS and FQNEAQ. The ends were cut back, 1 base at V and 1 base at J, with 14 bases in the middle. The CDR3 is 17 amino acids. This CDR3 reads CASSLVSPAVSYNEQFF. The CDR3 region has the DNA TGTGCCAGCAGCTTAGTAAGCCCAGCGGTTTCCTACAATGAGCAGTTCTTC. Using reference TRBV7-8 and TRBJ2-1 for the parts outside the CDR3, the full variable domain is GAGVSQSPRYKVAKRGQDVALRCDPISGHVSLFWYQQALGQGPEFLTYFQNEAQLDKSGLPSDRFFAERPEGSVSTLKIQRTQQEDSAVYLCASSLVSPAVSYNEQFFGPGTRLTVL.

There are a few counts of this clonotype. A much larger clone is a single base away; this may be a read error. The rearrangement joins TRBV10-2 to TRBJ2-2; TRBD1 matches 8 bases. The germline V gene has CDR1 WSHSY and CDR2 SAAADI. The CDR3 spans 14 residues. The V gene end was trimmed by 3 bases and the J gene end by 6 bases; junction bases not matched to a gene: 3. The CDR3 here is CASSDQTGAGELFF. The CDR3 nucleotides read TGCGCCAGCAGTGACCAGACAGGGGCCGGGGAGCTGTTTTTT.

The table lists this clonotype with many counts. V gene TRBV6-5 combines with J gene TRBJ1-5; D gene ambiguous. Germline V gene lookup returns CDR1 MNHEY and CDR2 SVGAGI. The V gene lost 6 bases and the J gene lost 6 bases, with 12 bases spanning the gap. The CDR3 totals 13 residues. In DNA, the CDR3 is TGTGCCAGCAGCCCCCGGATCCTTCAGCCCCAGCATTTT. Encoded protein: CASSPRILQPQHF.

This clonotype was picked up many times. The chain has TRBV5-1 and TRBJ1-5; no definite D call. Germline values: CDR1 SGHRS, CDR2 YFSETQ. This CDR3 contains 14 residues. Trimming stripped 0 bases from V and 4 bases from J, with 8 bases between. Here the CDR3 DNA reads TGCGCCAGCAGCTTGGGAGGCAGAAATCAGCCCCAGCATTTT. It specifies CASSLGGRNQPQHF.

Ten or more counts support this clonotype. The CDR3 protein is CAISERQDLHF. For the CDR3, the DNA is TGTGCCATCAGTGAGCGACAGGACCTCCACTTT. This chain connects TRBV10-3 to TRBJ1-6; D is possibly TRBD1 (6 bases). The germline CDR1 and CDR2 sequences are ENHRY and SYGVKD. This CDR3 has 11 residues. The ends were cut back, 2 bases at V and 15 bases at J, with 8 bases in the middle.

The sample holds many counts of this clonotype. The chain joins TRBV12-3 or TRBV12-4 to TRBJ2-1; 11 bases align to TRBD1. The CDR3 totals 15 residues. Trimming took 5 bases from V and 7 from J; bases not matched to a gene: 7. The CDR3 is CASSLGQGVRNEQFF. The CDR3 DNA reads as TGTGCCAGCAGTCTGGGACAGGGGGTCAGGAATGAGCAGTTCTTC.

This clonotype was seen ten or more times. The chain carries TRBV12-3 or TRBV12-4 and TRBJ1-5; 7 bases are shared with TRBD1. The CDR3 sequence is 16 residues long. The J segment lost 4 bases and the V segment lost 6 bases, leaving 12 bases of the junction unmatched. The CDR3 spells CASREDRPEPNQPQHF. CDR3 sequence (DNA): TGTGCCAGCAGGGAGGACAGGCCCGAACCAAATCAGCCCCAGCATTTT.

This clonotype was observed many times. The chain combines TRBV20-1 with TRBJ2-3; possibly TRBD1 for D (6 bases). V shed 6 bases and J shed 6 bases, with 19 bases lying between them. This CDR3 spans 14 amino acids. Germline V gene data show CDR1 as DFQATT and CDR2 as SNEGSKA (reference sequence). CDR3 DNA sequence: TGCAGTGCATTAAGACAGGACGGAGTGGATACGCAGTATTTT. Protein: CSALRQDGVDTQYF.

Many counts were recorded for this clonotype. The gene calls are TRBV7-9 and TRBJ2-7; D unclear. Germline V gene lookup returns CDR1 SEHNR and CDR2 FQNEAQ (reference sequence). The V end lost 1 base, the J end lost 0 bases, and 7 bases lay between the germline ends. This CDR3 contains 14 residues. The CDR3 nucleotides read TGTGCCAGCAGCTTAGTAGCCTCCTCCTACGAGCAGTACTTC. This gives the protein CASSLVASSYEQYF.